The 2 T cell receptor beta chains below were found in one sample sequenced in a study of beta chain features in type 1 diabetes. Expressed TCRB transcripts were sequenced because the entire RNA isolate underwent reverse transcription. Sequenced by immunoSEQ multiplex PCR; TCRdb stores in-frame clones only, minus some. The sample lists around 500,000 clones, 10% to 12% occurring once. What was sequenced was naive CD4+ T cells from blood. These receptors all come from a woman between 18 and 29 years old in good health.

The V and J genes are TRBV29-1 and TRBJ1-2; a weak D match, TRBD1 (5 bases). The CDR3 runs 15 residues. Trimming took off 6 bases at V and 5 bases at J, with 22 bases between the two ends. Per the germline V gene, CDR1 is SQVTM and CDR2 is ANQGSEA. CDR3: CSVDPGLRSPYGYTF. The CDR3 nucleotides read TGCAGCGTAGACCCGGGACTCAGGAGCCCTTATGGCTACACCTTC.

CDR3 amino acids: CASSLIPTGYEQYF. Written as DNA, the CDR3 is TGCGCCAGCAGCCTCATACCCACAGGGTACGAGCAGTACTTC. The chain has TRBV5-1 and TRBJ2-7; D possibly corresponds to TRBD1 (6 bases). Looked up from germline, CDR1 is SGHRS and CDR2 is YFSETQ. This CDR3 is 14 amino acids long. V dropped 4 bases and J dropped 4 bases, with 15 bases sitting between them.